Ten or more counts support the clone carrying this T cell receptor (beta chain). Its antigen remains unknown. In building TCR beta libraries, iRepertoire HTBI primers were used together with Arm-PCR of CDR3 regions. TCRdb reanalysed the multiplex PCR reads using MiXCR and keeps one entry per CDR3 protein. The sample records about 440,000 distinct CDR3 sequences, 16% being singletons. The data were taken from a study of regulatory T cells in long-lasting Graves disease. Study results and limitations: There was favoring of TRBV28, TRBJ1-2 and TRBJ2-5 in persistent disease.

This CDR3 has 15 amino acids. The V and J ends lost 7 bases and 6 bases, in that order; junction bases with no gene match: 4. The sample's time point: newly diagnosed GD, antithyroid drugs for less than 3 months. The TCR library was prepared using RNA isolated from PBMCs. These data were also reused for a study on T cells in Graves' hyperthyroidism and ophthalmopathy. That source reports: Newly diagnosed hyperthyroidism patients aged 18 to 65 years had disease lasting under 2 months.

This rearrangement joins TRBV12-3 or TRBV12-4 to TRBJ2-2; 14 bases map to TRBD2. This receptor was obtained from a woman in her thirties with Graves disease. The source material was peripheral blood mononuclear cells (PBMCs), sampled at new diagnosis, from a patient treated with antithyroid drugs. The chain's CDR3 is CASTLGLAGAGELFF. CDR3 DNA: TGTGCCAGCACCCTGGGACTAGCGGGAGCCGGGGAGCTGTTTTTT.